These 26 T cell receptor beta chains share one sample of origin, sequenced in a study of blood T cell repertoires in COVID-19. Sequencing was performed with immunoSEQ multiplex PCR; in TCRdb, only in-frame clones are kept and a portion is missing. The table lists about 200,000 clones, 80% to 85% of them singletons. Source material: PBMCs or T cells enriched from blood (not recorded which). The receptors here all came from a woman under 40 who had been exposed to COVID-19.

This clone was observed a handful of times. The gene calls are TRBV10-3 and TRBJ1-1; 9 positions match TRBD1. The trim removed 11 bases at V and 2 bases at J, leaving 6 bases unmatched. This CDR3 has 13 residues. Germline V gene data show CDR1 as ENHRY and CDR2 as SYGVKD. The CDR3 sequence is CAVSGQGNTEAFF. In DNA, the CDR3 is TGTGCCGTGTCGGGACAGGGTAACACTGAAGCTTTCTTT.

DNA of the CDR3: TGTGCCAGCAGTTCACAGGGAAGCGGGATGCTGTTTTTT. This codes for CASSSQGSGMLFF. The chain is built from TRBV7-3 and TRBJ2-2; possibly TRBD2 for D (7 bases). The V gene lost 6 bases and the J gene lost 13 bases, with 18 bases spanning the gap. Germline V gives CDR1 SGHTA, CDR2 FQGTGA. This CDR3 has 13 residues.

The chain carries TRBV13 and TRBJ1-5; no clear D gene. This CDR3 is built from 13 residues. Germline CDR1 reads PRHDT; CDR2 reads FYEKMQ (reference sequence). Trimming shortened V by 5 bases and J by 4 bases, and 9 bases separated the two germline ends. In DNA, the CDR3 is TGTGCCAGCAGCACGGGAGTAAATCAGCCCCAGCATTTT. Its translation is CASSTGVNQPQHF.

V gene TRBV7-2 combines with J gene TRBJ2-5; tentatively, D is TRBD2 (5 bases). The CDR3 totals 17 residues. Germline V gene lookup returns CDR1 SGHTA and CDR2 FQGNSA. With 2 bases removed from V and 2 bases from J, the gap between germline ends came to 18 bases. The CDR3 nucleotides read TGTGCCAGCAGCTTACTTAGGGCGGGCCGGCGTCAAGAGACCCAGTACTTC. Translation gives CASSLLRAGRRQETQYF. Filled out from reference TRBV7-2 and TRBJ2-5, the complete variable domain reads GAGVSQSPSNKVTEKGKDVELRCDPISGHTALYWYRQSLGQGLEFLIYFQGNSAPDKSGLPSDRFSAERTGGSVSTLTIQRTQQEDSAVYLCASSLLRAGRRQETQYFGPGTRLLVL.

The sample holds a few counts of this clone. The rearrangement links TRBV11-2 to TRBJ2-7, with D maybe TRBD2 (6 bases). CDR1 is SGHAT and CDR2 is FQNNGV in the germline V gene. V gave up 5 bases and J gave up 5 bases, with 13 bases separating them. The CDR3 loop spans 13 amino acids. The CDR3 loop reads CASSARGDHEQYF. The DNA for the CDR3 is TGTGCCAGCAGCGCACGCGGGGACCACGAGCAGTACTTC.

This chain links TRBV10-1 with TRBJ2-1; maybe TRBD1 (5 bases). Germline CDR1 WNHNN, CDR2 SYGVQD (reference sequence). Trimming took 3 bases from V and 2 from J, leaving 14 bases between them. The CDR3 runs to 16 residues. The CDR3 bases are TGCGCCAGCAGTGAACGTCTGGACACAGCCTACAATGAGCAGTTCTTC. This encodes CASSERLDTAYNEQFF.

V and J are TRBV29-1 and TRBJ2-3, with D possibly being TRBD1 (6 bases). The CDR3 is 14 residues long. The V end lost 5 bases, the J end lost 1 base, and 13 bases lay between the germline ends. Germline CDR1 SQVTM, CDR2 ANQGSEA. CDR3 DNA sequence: TGCAGCGTTTGGGGCGAGGGGGGCACAGATACGCAGTATTTT. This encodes CSVWGEGGTDTQYF.

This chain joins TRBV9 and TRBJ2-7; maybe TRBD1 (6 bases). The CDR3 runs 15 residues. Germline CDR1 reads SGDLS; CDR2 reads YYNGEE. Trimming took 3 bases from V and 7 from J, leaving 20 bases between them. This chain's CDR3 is CASSARPLAGVEQYF. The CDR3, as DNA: TGTGCCAGCAGCGCCCGGCCTCTGGCAGGGGTTGAGCAGTACTTC.

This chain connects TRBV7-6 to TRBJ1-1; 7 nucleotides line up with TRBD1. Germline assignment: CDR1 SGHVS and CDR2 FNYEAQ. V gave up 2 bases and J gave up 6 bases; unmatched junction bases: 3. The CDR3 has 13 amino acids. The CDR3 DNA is TGTGCCAGCAGCTTACTAGGGGGCCCTGAAGCTTTCTTT. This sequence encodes CASSLLGGPEAFF.

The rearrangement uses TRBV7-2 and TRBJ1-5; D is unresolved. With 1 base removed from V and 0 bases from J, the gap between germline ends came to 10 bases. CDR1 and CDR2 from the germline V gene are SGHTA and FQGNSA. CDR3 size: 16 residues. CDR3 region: CASSLVRWSSNQPQHF. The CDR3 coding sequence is TGTGCCAGCAGCTTAGTTAGATGGAGTAGCAATCAGCCCCAGCATTTT. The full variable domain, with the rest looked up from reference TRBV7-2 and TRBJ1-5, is GAGVSQSPSNKVTEKGKDVELRCDPISGHTALYWYRQSLGQGLEFLIYFQGNSAPDKSGLPSDRFSAERTGGSVSTLTIQRTQQEDSAVYLCASSLVRWSSNQPQHFGDGTRLSIL.

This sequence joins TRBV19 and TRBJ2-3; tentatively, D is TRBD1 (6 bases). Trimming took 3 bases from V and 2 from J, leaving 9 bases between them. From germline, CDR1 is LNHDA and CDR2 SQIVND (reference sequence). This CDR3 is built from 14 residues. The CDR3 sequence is CASSIGGYTDTQYF. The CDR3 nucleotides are TGTGCCAGTAGTATTGGGGGCTACACAGATACGCAGTATTTT.

CDR3 region: CSAPGGSGSDTQYF. DNA of the CDR3: TGCAGCGCTCCGGGAGGGTCCGGATCAGATACGCAGTATTTT. This chain uses TRBV29-1 with TRBJ2-3; 8 nucleotides match TRBD2. V shed 7 bases and J 4 bases; nucleotides not matched to a gene: 10. Germline V gene lookup returns CDR1 SQVTM and CDR2 ANQGSEA. This CDR3 is 14 amino acids long.

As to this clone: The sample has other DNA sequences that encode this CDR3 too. This CDR3 is CASSESGQGDEQYF. The DNA of the CDR3 is TGCGCCAGCAGTGAGTCCGGACAGGGGGACGAGCAGTACTTC. The chain employs TRBV10-1 and TRBJ2-7, with 10 bases fitting TRBD1. The CDR3 has 14 amino acids. Trimming removed 0 bases from V and 5 bases from J; junction bases left unmatched: 1. Germline-derived CDR1 and CDR2 are WNHNN and SYGVQD (reference sequence).

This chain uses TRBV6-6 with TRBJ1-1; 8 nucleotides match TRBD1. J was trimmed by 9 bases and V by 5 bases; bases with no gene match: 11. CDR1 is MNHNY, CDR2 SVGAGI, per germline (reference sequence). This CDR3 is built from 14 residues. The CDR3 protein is CASSLPGTGGKAFF. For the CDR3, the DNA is TGTGCCAGCAGTCTCCCCGGGACAGGCGGAAAAGCTTTCTTT.

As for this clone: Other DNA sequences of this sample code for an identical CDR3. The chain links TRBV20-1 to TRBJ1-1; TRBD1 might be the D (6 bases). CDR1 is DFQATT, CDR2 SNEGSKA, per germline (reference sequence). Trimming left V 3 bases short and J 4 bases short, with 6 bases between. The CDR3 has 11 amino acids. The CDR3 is CSASRGTEAFF. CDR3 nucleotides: TGCAGTGCTAGCAGGGGCACTGAAGCTTTCTTT.

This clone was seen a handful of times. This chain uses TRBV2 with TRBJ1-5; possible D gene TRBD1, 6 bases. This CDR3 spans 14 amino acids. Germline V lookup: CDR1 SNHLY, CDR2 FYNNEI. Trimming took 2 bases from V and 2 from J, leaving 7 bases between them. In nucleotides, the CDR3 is TGTGCCAGCAGTGAAAACAGGGGCAATCAGCCCCAGCATTTT. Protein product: CASSENRGNQPQHF.

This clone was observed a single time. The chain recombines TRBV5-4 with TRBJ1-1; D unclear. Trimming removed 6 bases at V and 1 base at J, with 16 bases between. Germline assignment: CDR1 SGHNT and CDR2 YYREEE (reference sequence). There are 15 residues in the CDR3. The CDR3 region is CASTSPGFSNTEAFF. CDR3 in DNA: TGTGCCAGCACCTCCCCGGGGTTCTCGAACACTGAAGCTTTCTTT. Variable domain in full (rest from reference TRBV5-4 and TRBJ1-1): ETGVTQSPTHLIKTRGQQVTLRCSSQSGHNTVSWYQQALGQGPQFIFQYYREEENGRGNFPPRFSGLQFPNYSSELNVNALELDDSALYLCASTSPGFSNTEAFFGQGTRLTVV.

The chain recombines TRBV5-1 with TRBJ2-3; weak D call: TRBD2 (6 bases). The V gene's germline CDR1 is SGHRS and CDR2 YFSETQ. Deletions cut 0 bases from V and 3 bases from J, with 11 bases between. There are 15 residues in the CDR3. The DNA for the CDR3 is TGCGCCAGCAGCTTGGAGAGGGCGGGGACAGATACGCAGTATTTT. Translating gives CASSLERAGTDTQYF.

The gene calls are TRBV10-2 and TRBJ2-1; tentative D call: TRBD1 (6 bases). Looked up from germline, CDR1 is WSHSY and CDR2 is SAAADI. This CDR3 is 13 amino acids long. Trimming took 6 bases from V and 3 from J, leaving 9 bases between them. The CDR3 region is CASSTGIYNEQFF. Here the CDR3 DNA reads TGCGCCAGCAGCACAGGGATCTACAATGAGCAGTTCTTC.

The CDR3 reads CASSPRNTEAFF. The CDR3 nucleotides are TGTGCCAGTAGTCCCAGGAACACTGAAGCTTTCTTT. The gene calls are TRBV19 and TRBJ1-1; D ambiguous. V was shortened by 5 bases and J by 1 base, with 5 bases between the two germline ends. The CDR3 spans 12 residues. Germline V gene data show CDR1 as LNHDA and CDR2 as SQIVND (reference sequence).

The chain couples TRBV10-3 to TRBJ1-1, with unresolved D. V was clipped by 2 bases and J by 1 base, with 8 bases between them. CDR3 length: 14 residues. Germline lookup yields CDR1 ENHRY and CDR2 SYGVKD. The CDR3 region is CAISEDSRNTEAFF. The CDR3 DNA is TGTGCCATCAGTGAGGACTCCCGGAACACTGAAGCTTTCTTT.

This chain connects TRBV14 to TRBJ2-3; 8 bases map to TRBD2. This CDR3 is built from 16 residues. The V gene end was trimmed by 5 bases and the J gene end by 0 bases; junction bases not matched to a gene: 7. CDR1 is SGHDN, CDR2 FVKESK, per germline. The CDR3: CASSSWLAGSTDTQYF. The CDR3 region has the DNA TGTGCCAGCAGCTCGTGGTTAGCGGGGAGCACAGATACGCAGTATTTT.

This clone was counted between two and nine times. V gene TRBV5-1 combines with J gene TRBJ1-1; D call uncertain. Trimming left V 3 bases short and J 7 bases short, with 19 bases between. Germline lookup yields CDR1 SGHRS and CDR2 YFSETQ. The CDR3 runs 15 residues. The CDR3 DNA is TGCGCCAGCAGCTCCTCGACCGGAGGAAACGATGAAGCTTTCTTT. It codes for CASSSSTGGNDEAFF.

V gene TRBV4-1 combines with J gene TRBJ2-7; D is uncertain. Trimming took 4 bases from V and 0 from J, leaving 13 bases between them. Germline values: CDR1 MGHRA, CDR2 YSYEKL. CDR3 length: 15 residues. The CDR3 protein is CASSPTAASSYEQYF. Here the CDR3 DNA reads TGCGCCAGCAGCCCCACTGCGGCGAGCTCCTACGAGCAGTACTTC.

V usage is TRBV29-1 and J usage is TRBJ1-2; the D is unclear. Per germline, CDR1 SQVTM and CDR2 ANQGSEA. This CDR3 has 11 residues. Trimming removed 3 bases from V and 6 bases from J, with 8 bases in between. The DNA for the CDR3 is TGCAGCGTTGAGCACAACGATGGCTACACCTTC. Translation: CSVEHNDGYTF.

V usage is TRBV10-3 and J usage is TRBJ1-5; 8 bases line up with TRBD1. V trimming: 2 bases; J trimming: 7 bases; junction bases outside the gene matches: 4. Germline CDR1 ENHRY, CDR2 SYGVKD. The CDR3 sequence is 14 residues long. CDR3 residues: CAISEDRGAQPQHF. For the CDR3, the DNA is TGTGCCATCAGTGAGGACAGGGGTGCACAGCCCCAGCATTTT.